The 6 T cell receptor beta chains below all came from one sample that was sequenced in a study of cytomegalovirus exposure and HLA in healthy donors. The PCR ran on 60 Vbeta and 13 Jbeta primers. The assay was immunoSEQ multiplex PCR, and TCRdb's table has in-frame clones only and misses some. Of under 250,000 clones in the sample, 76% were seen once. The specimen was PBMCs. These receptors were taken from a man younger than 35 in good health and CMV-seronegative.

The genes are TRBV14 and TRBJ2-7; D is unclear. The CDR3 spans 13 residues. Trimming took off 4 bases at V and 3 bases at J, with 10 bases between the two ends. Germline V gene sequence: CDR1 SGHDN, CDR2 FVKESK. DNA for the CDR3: TGTGCCAGCAGCCTGCCTGGCAGCTACGAGCAGTACTTC. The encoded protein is CASSLPGSYEQYF.

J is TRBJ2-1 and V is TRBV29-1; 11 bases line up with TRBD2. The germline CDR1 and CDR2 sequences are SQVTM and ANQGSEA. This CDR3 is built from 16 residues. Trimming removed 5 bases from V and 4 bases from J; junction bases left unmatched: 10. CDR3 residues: CSVYSRLAGRYNEQFF. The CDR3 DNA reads TGCAGCGTTTATAGTCGACTAGCGGGACGATACAATGAGCAGTTCTTC.

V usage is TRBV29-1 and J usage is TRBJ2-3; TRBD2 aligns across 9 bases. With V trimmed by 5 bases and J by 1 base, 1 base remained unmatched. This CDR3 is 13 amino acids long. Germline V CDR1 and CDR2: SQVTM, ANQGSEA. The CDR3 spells CSVLAGGTDTQYF. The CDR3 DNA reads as TGCAGCGTTTTAGCGGGAGGCACAGATACGCAGTATTTT.

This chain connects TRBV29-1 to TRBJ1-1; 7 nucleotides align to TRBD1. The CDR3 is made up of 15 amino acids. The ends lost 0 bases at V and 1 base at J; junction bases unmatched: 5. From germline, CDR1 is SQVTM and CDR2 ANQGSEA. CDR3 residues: CSVEDPRDRNTEAFF. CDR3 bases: TGCAGCGTTGAAGACCCTCGGGACAGGAACACTGAAGCTTTCTTT.

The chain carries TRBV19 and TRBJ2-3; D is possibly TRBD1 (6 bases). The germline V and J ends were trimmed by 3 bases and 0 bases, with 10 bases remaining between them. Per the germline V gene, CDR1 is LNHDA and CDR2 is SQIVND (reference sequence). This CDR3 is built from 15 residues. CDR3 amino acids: CASSIYRDSTDTQYF. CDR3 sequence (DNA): TGTGCCAGTAGTATTTACAGGGACAGCACAGATACGCAGTATTTT. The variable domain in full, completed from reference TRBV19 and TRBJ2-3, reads DGGITQSPKYLFRKEGQNVTLSCEQNLNHDAMYWYRQDPGQGLRLIYYSQIVNDFQKGDIAEGYSVSREKKESFPLTVTSAQKNPTAFYLCASSIYRDSTDTQYFGPGTRLTVL.

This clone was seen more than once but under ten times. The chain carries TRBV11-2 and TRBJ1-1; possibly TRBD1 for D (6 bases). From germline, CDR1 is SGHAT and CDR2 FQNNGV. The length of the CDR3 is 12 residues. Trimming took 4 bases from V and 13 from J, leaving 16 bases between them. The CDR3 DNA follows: TGTGCCAGCAGCTCAGGGGACCCCGTTGTTTTCTTT. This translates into CASSSGDPVVFF.